The 7 T cell receptor beta chains listed next were all sequenced from one sample in a study of post-analysis software for immune sequencing data. General study results and limits: Patients had higher frequencies than controls of five TRBV segments, including TRBV5-6, TRBV5-1 and TRBV20-1.

These receptors' targets are unknown. Carried by the TCR beta cDNA libraries were unique molecular identifiers. TCRdb reprocessed the PCR reads with MiXCR, giving one entry per CDR3 protein. The sample yields roughly 800,000 distinct CDR3 sequences, 25% to 30% seen once. The source material was blood. Every receptor here comes from a girl between 10 and 17 years old with multiple sclerosis.

Here the CDR3 reads CASSLGPEMGNTEAFF. The CDR3, as DNA: TGTGCCAGCAGCTTAGGGCCCGAAATGGGGAACACTGAAGCTTTCTTT. The chain uses TRBV7-8 and TRBJ1-1; no definite D call. This CDR3 has 16 amino acids. Trimming shortened V by 1 base and J by 1 base, and 13 bases separated the two germline ends. Germline-derived CDR1 and CDR2 are SGHVS and FQNEAQ.

The genes are TRBV5-1 and TRBJ2-5; D remains ambiguous. The germline CDR1 and CDR2 sequences are SGHRS and YFSETQ. V was cut by 4 bases and J by 11 bases, with 21 bases left in between. This CDR3 is 14 amino acids long. DNA for the CDR3: TGCGCCAGCAGCCCAAAGGTCCGGGTGCACGGGCAGTACTTC. Its translation is CASSPKVRVHGQYF. The entire variable domain, with the rest obtained from reference TRBV5-1 and TRBJ2-5, is as follows: KAGVTQTPRYLIKTRGQQVTLSCSPISGHRSVSWYQQTPGQGLQFLFEYFSETQRNKGNFPGRFSGRQFSNSRSEMNVSTLELGDSALYLCASSPKVRVHGQYFGPGTRLLVL.

V and J are TRBV12-3 or TRBV12-4 and TRBJ2-6, with D possibly TRBD1 on 5 matching bases. The CDR3 contains 14 residues. Trimming removed 11 bases at V and 0 bases at J, with 11 bases between. CDR3 sequence (DNA): TGTGCCGCCAGAACAGGCTCTGGGGCCAACGTCCTGACTTTC. This encodes CAARTGSGANVLTF.

Of note for this clonotype: This could be a read error, since a much larger clone is one nucleotide away. The V gene is TRBV29-1, the J gene TRBJ2-1, with 8 bases identical to TRBD2. The trim removed 8 bases at V and 9 bases at J, leaving 9 bases unmatched. CDR3 length: 12 residues. Germline V lookup: CDR1 SQVTM, CDR2 ANQGSEA. The DNA of the CDR3 is TGCAGCTCCCCCAGCGGGAGAGTTGAGCAGTTCTTC. This translates into CSSPSGRVEQFF.

V is TRBV6-1 and J is TRBJ1-2; TRBD1 agrees at 9 bases. J lost 8 bases, V lost 4 bases, and 11 bases had no gene match. CDR1 MNHNS and CDR2 SASEGT come from the germline V gene. CDR3 length: 15 amino acids. For the CDR3, the DNA is TGTGCCAGCAGTGGCATCGGACAGGGGAGTTTAGGCTACACCTTC. Its translation is CASSGIGQGSLGYTF.

V gene TRBV7-2 combines with J gene TRBJ2-3, with D possibly being TRBD1 or TRBD2 (6 bases each). The germline CDR1 and CDR2 sequences are SGHTA and FQGNSA. The CDR3 consists of 14 residues. Between the trimmed V and J ends, which lost 5 bases and 10 bases, there was a span of 19 bases. CDR3 bases: TGTGCCAGCAGCAGGGGGGAGGCTTTCGATCCGCAGTATTTT. Its protein is CASSRGEAFDPQYF.

This clonotype was observed a few times. This chain joins TRBV20-1 and TRBJ2-1; 8 bases align to TRBD2. With 3 bases clipped from V and 1 base from J, the junction kept 8 bases outside the gene matches. The germline gives CDR1 DFQATT, CDR2 SNEGSKA (reference sequence). The CDR3 is 16 residues long. CDR3 nucleotides: TGCAGTGCTAGCGGGGGGGCTGCCGCGTCCTACAATGAGCAGTTCTTC. Translated: CSASGGAAASYNEQFF.